This T cell receptor (beta chain) appears in the sequencing data of a study of shared T cell receptors in the human thymus. Produced via immunoSEQ multiplex PCR; TCRdb's table is partial and in-frame only. The sample yields under 850,000 clones, roughly 90% seen once. The CDR3 extends over 17 amino acids. Germline CDR1 reads SEHNR; CDR2 reads FQNEAQ (reference sequence). The V gene end was trimmed by 5 bases and the J gene end by 5 bases; junction bases not matched to a gene: 13. The same sample was also studied in work on human thymus T cells. That study reports: Immunologically healthy infants in Finland undergoing congenital heart defect surgery were the donors. Surgeons resected thymus tissue during corrective heart surgery. Thymic and blood repertoires appeared to display a bias in their usage of V and J genes. Highly overlapping thymic repertoires in unrelated individuals were reported by related research.

The rearrangement joins TRBV7-9 to TRBJ2-1, with TRBD2 matching 9 bases. This sequence originates from a boy in the first two years of life with a congenital heart defect. The sequenced material came from thymocytes. The CDR3: CASSQLPGTSCDNEQFF. As DNA, the CDR3 is TGTGCCAGCAGCCAACTACCCGGGACTAGCTGCGACAATGAGCAGTTCTTC.